This TCR beta chain emerged from a study of blood T cell repertoires in COVID-19. The length of the CDR3 is 15 residues. The J segment lost 5 bases and the V segment lost 7 bases, leaving 14 bases of the junction unmatched. Germline values: CDR1 SGDLS, CDR2 YYNGEE. In the original processing: For nucleated cells, counts were estimated from reference gene primer amplification. Method: immunoSEQ multiplex PCR; TCRdb's copy keeps in-frame clones and lacks some. For V, J and clone size, that table is used; D and trimming come from the DNA. The data show 110,000 or so clones, with about nine tenths seen just once and 4.6% held by the top ten. This clone appeared a few times.

The receptor was isolated from a woman between 45 and 65 years old with acute or convalescent COVID-19. The gene calls are TRBV9 and TRBJ1-1, with 7 bases identical to TRBD1. Sequenced input: peripheral blood. The CDR3 spells CASGKGDSSWTEAFF. The DNA for the CDR3 is TGTGCCAGCGGGAAGGGGGACAGTTCCTGGACTGAAGCTTTCTTT.